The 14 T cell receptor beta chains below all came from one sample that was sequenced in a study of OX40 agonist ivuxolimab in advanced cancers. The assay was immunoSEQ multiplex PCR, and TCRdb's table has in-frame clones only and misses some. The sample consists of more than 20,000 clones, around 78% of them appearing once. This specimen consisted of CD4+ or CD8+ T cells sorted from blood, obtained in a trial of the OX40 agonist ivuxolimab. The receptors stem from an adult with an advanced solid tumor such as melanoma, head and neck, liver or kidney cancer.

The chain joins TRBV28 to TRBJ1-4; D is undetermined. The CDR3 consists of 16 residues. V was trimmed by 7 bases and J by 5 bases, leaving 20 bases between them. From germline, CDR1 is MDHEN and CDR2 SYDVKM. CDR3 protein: CASMDVTSGLNEKLFF. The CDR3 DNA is TGTGCCAGCATGGACGTGACGAGTGGCCTAAATGAAAAACTGTTTTTT.

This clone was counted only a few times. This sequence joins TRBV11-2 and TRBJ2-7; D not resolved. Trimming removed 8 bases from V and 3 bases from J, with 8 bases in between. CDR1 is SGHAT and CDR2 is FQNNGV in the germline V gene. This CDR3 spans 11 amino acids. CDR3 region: CASENLYEQYF. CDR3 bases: TGTGCCAGCGAAAACCTCTACGAGCAGTACTTC.

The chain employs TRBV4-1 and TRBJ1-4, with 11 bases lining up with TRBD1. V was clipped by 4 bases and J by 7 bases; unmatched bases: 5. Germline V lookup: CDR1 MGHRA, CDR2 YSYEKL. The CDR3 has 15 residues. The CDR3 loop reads CASSRGQGASEKLFF. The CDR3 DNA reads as TGCGCCAGCAGCCGCGGACAGGGGGCCTCTGAAAAACTGTTTTTT.

CDR3 sequence: CAKQWGTEAFF. The CDR3 DNA reads as TGTGCTAAGCAGTGGGGAACTGAAGCTTTCTTT. The chain uses TRBV11-1 and TRBJ1-1, with D uncertain. CDR3 length: 11 residues. Germline V gives CDR1 SGHAT, CDR2 FQDESV (reference sequence).

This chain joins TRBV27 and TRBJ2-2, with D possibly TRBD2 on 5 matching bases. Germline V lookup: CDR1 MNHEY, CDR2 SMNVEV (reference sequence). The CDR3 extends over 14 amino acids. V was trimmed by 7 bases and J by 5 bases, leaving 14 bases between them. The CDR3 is CASTLLGETGELFF. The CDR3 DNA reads TGTGCCAGCACCCTACTCGGGGAAACCGGGGAGCTGTTTTTT.

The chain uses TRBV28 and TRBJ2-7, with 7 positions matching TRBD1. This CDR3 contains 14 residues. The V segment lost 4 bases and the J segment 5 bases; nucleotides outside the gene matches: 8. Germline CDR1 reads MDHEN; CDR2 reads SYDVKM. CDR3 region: CASSSSTGRHEQYF. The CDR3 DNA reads TGTGCCAGCAGTTCGTCGACAGGGCGGCACGAGCAGTACTTC. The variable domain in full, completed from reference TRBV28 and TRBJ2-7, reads DVKVTQSSRYLVKRTGEKVFLECVQDMDHENMFWYRQDPGLGLRLIYFSYDVKMKEKGDIPEGYSVSREKKERFSLILESASTNQTSMYLCASSSSTGRHEQYFGPGTRLTVT.

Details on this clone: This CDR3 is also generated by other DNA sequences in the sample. CDR3 protein: CASSLSIAGAGETQYF. CDR3 in DNA: TGTGCCAGCAGTTTATCTATAGCGGGGGCGGGGGAGACCCAGTACTTC. This chain links TRBV28 with TRBJ2-5, with 9 bases that match TRBD2. Germline V gene data show CDR1 as MDHEN and CDR2 as SYDVKM. CDR3 length: 16 residues. With V trimmed by 1 base and J by 5 bases, 8 bases remained unmatched.

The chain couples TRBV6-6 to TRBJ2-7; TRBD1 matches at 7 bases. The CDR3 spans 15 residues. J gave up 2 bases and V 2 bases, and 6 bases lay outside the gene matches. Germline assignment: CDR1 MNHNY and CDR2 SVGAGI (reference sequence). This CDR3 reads CASSYKGTETYEQYF. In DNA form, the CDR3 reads TGTGCCAGCAGTTACAAGGGGACAGAGACCTACGAGCAGTACTTC.

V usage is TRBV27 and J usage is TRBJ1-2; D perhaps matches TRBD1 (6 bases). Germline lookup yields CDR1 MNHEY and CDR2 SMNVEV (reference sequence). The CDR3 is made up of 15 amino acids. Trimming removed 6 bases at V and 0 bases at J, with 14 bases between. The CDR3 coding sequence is TGTGCCAGCAGAGTGAGGGGGGGCACTAACTATGGCTACACCTTC. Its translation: CASRVRGGTNYGYTF.

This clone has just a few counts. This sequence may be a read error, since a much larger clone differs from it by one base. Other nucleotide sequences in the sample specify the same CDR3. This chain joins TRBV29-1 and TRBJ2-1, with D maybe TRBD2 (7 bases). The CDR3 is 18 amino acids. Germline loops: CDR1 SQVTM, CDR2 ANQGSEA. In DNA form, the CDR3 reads TGCAGCGTGGAAGGGGGGGGAGGGGCAGGAGGTTCCTACAATGAGCAGTTCTTC. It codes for CSVEGGGGAGGSYNEQFF.

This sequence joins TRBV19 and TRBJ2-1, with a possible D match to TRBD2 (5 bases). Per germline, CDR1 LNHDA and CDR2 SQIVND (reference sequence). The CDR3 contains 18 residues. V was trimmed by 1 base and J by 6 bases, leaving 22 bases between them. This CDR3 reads CASSIGAKIGVSGNEQFF. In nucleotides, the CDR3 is TGTGCCAGTAGTATAGGGGCTAAGATTGGGGTCAGCGGCAATGAGCAGTTCTTC.

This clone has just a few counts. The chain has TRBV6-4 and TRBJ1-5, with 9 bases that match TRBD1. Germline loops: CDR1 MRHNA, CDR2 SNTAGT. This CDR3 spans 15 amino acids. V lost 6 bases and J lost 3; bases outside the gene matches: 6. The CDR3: CASRGTGQDNQPQHF. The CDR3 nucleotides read TGTGCCAGCAGGGGGACAGGGCAGGACAATCAGCCCCAGCATTTT.

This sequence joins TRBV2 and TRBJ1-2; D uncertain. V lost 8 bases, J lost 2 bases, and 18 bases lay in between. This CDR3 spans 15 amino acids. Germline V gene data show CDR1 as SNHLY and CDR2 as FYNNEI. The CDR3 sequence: CASVSRTIFNYGYTF. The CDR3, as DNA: TGTGCCAGCGTAAGTCGAACAATCTTCAACTATGGCTACACCTTC.

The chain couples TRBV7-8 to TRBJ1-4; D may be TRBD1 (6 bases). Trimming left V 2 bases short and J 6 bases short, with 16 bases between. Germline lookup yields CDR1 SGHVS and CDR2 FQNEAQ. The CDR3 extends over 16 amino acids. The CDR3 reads CASSLYRVVKDEKLFF. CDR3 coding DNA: TGTGCCAGCAGCTTATACAGGGTGGTTAAGGATGAAAAACTGTTTTTT.